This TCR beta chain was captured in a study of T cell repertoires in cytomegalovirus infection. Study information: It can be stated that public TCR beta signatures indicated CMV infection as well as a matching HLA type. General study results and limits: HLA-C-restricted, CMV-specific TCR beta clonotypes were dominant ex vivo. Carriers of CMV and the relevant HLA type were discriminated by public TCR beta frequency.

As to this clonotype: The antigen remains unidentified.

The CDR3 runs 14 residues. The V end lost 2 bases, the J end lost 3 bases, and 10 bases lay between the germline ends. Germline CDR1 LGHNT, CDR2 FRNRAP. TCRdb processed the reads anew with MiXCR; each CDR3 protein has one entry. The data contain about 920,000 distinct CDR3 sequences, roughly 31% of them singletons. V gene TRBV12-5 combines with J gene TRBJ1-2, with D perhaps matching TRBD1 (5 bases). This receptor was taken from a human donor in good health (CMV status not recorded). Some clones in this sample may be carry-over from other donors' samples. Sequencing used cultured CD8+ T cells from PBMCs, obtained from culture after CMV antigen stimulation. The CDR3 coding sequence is TGTGCTAGTGGTTTGTGGGGGTCGGACTATGGCTACACCTTC. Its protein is CASGLWGSDYGYTF.